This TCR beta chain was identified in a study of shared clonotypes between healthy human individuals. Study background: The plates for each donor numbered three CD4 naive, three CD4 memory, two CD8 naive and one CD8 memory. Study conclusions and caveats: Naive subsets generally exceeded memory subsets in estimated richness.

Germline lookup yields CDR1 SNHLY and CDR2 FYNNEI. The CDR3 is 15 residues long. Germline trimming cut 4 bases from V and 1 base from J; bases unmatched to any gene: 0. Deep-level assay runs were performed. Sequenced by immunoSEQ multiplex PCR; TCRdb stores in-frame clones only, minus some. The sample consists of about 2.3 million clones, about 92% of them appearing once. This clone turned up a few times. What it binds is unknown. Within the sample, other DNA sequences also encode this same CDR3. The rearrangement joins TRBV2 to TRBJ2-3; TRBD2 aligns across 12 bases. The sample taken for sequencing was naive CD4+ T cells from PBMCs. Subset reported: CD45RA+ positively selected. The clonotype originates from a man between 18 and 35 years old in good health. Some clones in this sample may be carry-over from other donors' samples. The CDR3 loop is CASSGLAGGTDTQYF. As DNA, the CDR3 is TGTGCCAGCAGTGGACTAGCGGGAGGCACAGATACGCAGTATTTT. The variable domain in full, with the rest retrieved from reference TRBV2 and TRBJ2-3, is EPEVTQTPSHQVTQMGQEVILRCVPISNHLYFYWYRQILGQKVEFLVSFYNNEISEKSEIFDDQFSVERPDGSNFTLKIRSTKLEDSAMYFCASSGLAGGTDTQYFGPGTRLTVL.